This entry is about one TCR beta chain. These data belong to a study of T cell responses to AZD1222 COVID-19 vaccine. Clones were sequenced by immunoSEQ multiplex PCR, and TCRdb holds only the in-frame ones, with some missing. The data contain some 100,000 clones, approximately 87% of them singletons. V dropped 7 bases and J dropped 5 bases, with 20 bases sitting between them. The V gene's germline CDR1 is MNHEY and CDR2 SMNVEV (reference sequence). This CDR3 is 15 amino acids long. This receptor was taken from an adult in good health. The chain recombines TRBV27 with TRBJ1-1, with no clear D. This specimen consisted of peripheral blood, obtained on day 0 of AZD1222 vaccination. CDR3 in amino acids: CASNLDGPLGTEAFF. As DNA, the CDR3 is TGTGCCAGCAACCTGGACGGACCCTTGGGGACTGAAGCTTTCTTT.